These 3 T cell receptor beta chains originate from one sample sequenced in a study of blood T cell repertoires in COVID-19. Generated by immunoSEQ multiplex PCR, the TCRdb table keeps only in-frame clones and is missing some. The sample shows fewer than 250,000 clones, 75% to 90% of them seen only once. The sequencing sample was made of peripheral blood. Receptors were obtained from a man in his forties or fifties with acute or convalescent COVID-19.

This clone is a singleton in its sample. The chain carries TRBV4-1 and TRBJ2-7; TRBD1 agrees at 8 bases. CDR1 is MGHRA and CDR2 is YSYEKL in the germline V gene. V lost 4 bases and J lost 6; bases outside the gene matches: 2. CDR3 length: 12 residues. The CDR3 nucleotides read TGCGCCAGCAGCCTTGGGACAGGCGAGCAGTACTTC. This codes for CASSLGTGEQYF.

This clone was found once. This sequence joins TRBV9 and TRBJ2-2; 10 bases align to TRBD1. Germline CDR1 SGDLS, CDR2 YYNGEE. CDR3 length: 16 amino acids. V lost 3 bases, J lost 6 bases, and 8 bases stayed unmatched. CDR3 nucleotide sequence: TGTGCCAGCAGCGGGACAGGGGGACTCATGGCCGGGGAGCTGTTTTTT. Amino acids: CASSGTGGLMAGELFF.

This sequence joins TRBV19 and TRBJ1-5; 8 bases fit TRBD1. This CDR3 is 14 amino acids long. The trim removed 10 bases at V and 7 bases at J, leaving 12 bases unmatched. Germline CDR1 is LNHDA and CDR2 is SQIVND (reference sequence). The CDR3 bases are TGTGCCACCCGAGACCAGGGGGCCCGACAGCCCCAGCATTTT. Translating it yields CATRDQGARQPQHF.